This T cell receptor beta chain was observed in a study of T cell responses to AZD1222 COVID-19 vaccine. CDR1 is MNHEY and CDR2 is SVGEGT in the germline V gene. The junction had 3 bases not matched to a gene; V was cut back by 2 bases and J by 0 bases. CDR3 length: 16 residues. Some clones are missing from TCRdb's copy, which holds only in-frame ones; the method was immunoSEQ multiplex PCR. The sample shows just under 150,000 clones, approximately 88% of them seen only once. This clone appeared once. This TCR was sampled from an adult who received the MenACWY meningococcal vaccine as a control. The V and J genes are TRBV6-2 or TRBV6-3 and TRBJ2-3, with TRBD1 identical over 9 bases. Sample: peripheral blood, taken 28 days after the second dose of the MenACWY control vaccine. The CDR3 nucleotides are TGTGCCAGCAGTTACGCGGACAGGGGTAGCACAGATACGCAGTATTTT. Translating it yields CASSYADRGSTDTQYF.